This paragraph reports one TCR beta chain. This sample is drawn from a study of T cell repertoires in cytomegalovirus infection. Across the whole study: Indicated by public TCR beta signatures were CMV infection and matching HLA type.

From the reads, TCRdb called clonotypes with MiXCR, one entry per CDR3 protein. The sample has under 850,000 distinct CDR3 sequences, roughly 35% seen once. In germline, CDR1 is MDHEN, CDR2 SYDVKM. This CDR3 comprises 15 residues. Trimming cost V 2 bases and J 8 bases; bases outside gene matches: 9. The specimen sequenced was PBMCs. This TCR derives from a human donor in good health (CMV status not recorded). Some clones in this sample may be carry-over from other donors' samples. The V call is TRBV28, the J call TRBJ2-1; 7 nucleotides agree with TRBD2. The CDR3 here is CASSLARGGWYEQFF. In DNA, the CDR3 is TGTGCCAGCAGTTTAGCCCGGGGAGGGTGGTATGAGCAGTTCTTC.